A single sample gave rise to the 17 T cell receptor beta chains below, sequenced in a study of T cells after yellow fever vaccination. TCRdb passed the 5' RACE reads through MiXCR, listing each CDR3 protein once. The sample lists about 310,000 distinct CDR3 sequences; less than 4.5% were seen once. Source: PBMCs, taken on the day of the yellow fever booster vaccination. The source of these receptors is a man younger than 30 who received the YFV17D yellow fever vaccine.

This clonotype showed up many times. This sequence joins TRBV7-9 and TRBJ1-5, with D unclear. Trimming took off 3 bases at V and 4 bases at J, with 7 bases between the two ends. Germline-derived CDR1 and CDR2 are SEHNR and FQNEAQ (reference sequence). The CDR3 totals 13 residues. CDR3 sequence reads: CASSFAGNQPQHF. DNA of the CDR3: TGTGCCAGCAGCTTTGCGGGGAATCAGCCCCAGCATTTT.

This clonotype was counted at least ten times. The chain has TRBV4-3 and TRBJ2-5, with D possibly TRBD2 on 5 matching bases. Germline V lookup: CDR1 LGHNA, CDR2 YSLEER. This CDR3 is 16 amino acids long. V shed 0 bases and J shed 5 bases, with 16 bases lying between them. In DNA, the CDR3 is TGCGCCAGCAGCCAAGATTGGGCCGAGGGAAGGGAGACCCAGTACTTC. Its protein is CASSQDWAEGRETQYF.

This clonotype has at least ten counts. This chain joins TRBV7-8 and TRBJ2-4; tentatively, D is TRBD2 (6 bases). The germline V gene encodes CDR1 SGHVS and CDR2 FQNEAQ. The CDR3 loop spans 13 amino acids. V dropped 1 base and J dropped 9 bases, with 10 bases sitting between them. The CDR3 region has the DNA TGTGCCAGCAGCTTAGGGGGGGATCCCATTCAGTACTTC. It encodes CASSLGGDPIQYF.

This clonotype was recorded many times. The chain has TRBV2 and TRBJ2-1; D is unresolved. V shed 4 bases and J shed 4 bases, with 8 bases lying between them. From germline, CDR1 is SNHLY and CDR2 FYNNEI. The CDR3 consists of 13 residues. CDR3 nucleotides: TGTGCCAGCAGTGTGGCGGTTTACAATGAGCAGTTCTTC. Its protein product is CASSVAVYNEQFF.

This clonotype came up a few times. The CDR3 here is CASSVGQGAYQETQYF. In nucleotides, the CDR3 is TGTGCCAGCAGCGTGGGACAGGGGGCTTACCAAGAGACCCAGTACTTC. The chain uses TRBV5-4 and TRBJ2-5, with 12 bases fitting TRBD1. The CDR3 has 16 amino acids. The V and J ends lost 4 bases and 0 bases, in that order; junction bases with no gene match: 4. Germline CDR1 SGHNT, CDR2 YYREEE (reference sequence).

This clonotype was detected ten times or more. The CDR3 nucleotides are TGTGCCAGCAGCTTGAGGGGTGGCTACACCTTC. Translated: CASSLRGGYTF. V gene TRBV13 combines with J gene TRBJ1-2; perhaps TRBD1 as D (5 bases). The ends were cut back, 3 bases at V and 7 bases at J, with 6 bases in the middle. Germline assignment: CDR1 PRHDT and CDR2 FYEKMQ (reference sequence). This CDR3 is 11 amino acids long.

This clonotype has a count of ten or more. This chain uses TRBV19 with TRBJ2-5; D might be TRBD1 (6 bases). The CDR3 extends over 13 amino acids. V shed 6 bases and J shed 5 bases, with 13 bases lying between them. The germline V gene encodes CDR1 LNHDA and CDR2 SQIVND (reference sequence). Here the CDR3 reads CASRKQGGETQYF. CDR3 nucleotides: TGTGCCAGTAGAAAACAGGGTGGCGAGACCCAGTACTTC.

This clonotype occurred many times. An end of the junction differs from the germline gene, which may be a read error. V and J are TRBV19 and TRBJ1-1; 7 nucleotides match TRBD1. The CDR3 consists of 13 residues. Looked up from germline, CDR1 is LNHDA and CDR2 is SQIVND (reference sequence). The DNA for the CDR3 is TGTGCCAGTAGTATATCGGAGGGGGCGCGTTCGCTGTTT. Amino acids: CASSISEGARSLF.

Ten or more counts support this clonotype. At one end the junction does not follow the germline gene, possibly because of a read error. The chain joins TRBV4-1 to TRBJ2-1, with D perhaps assigned TRBD1 or TRBD2 (6 bases each). The germline V gene encodes CDR1 MGHRA and CDR2 YSYEKL. The length of the CDR3 is 16 residues. Here the CDR3 reads CASTQGGTGRYNEQFF. DNA for the CDR3: TGCGCCAGCACCCAAGGGGGGACGGGGCGGTACAATGAGCAGTTCTTC.

The CDR3 loop is CASSLGAPGGQPQHF. The CDR3 nucleotides are TGTGCCAGCAGTTTAGGGGCTCCGGGGGGTCAGCCCCAGCATTTT. V and J are TRBV12-3 or TRBV12-4 and TRBJ1-5, with a weak D call TRBD1 (5 bases). Between the trimmed V and J ends, which lost 1 base and 6 bases, there was a span of 13 bases. The CDR3 covers 15 residues.

The chain links TRBV4-1 to TRBJ2-3; 7 nucleotides align to TRBD1. Germline CDR1 is MGHRA and CDR2 is YSYEKL. The CDR3 loop spans 15 amino acids. The junction had 8 bases not matched to a gene; V was cut back by 4 bases and J by 4 bases. The CDR3 is CASSRPGTVSDTQYF. The DNA for the CDR3 is TGCGCCAGCAGCCGTCCCGGGACAGTTTCAGATACGCAGTATTTT.

In this sample, this clonotype turned up many times. The CDR3 protein is CASSIRGNPYEQYF. The CDR3 coding sequence is TGTGCCAGTAGTATTAGGGGAAACCCCTACGAGCAGTACTTC. V and J are TRBV19 and TRBJ2-7, with D tentatively TRBD1 (5 bases). The length of the CDR3 is 14 residues. The V gene lost 3 bases and the J gene lost 2 bases, with 11 bases spanning the gap. The germline gives CDR1 LNHDA, CDR2 SQIVND (reference sequence).

This chain links TRBV5-6 with TRBJ2-5, with D possibly called TRBD1 or TRBD2 (5 bases each). Germline V gene data show CDR1 as SGHDT and CDR2 as YYEEEE. V was pared by 1 base and J by 5 bases, with 12 bases between. This CDR3 spans 14 amino acids. The CDR3 coding sequence is TGTGCCAGCAGCTTGTTGGTGGGGGAGGAGACCCAGTACTTC. This gives the protein CASSLLVGEETQYF.

This clonotype was recorded a few times. The V and J genes are TRBV4-1 and TRBJ2-2, with TRBD2 as a possible D gene (5 bases). This CDR3 has 16 amino acids. Looked up from germline, CDR1 is MGHRA and CDR2 is YSYEKL. The ends were cut back, 4 bases at V and 6 bases at J, with 18 bases in the middle. As DNA, the CDR3 is TGCGCCAGCAGCCGAGACGGGATCCCTAACTCCGGGGAGCTGTTTTTT. Amino acid sequence: CASSRDGIPNSGELFF.

This clonotype was seen more than once but under ten times. This chain uses TRBV7-2 with TRBJ2-4, with 7 bases that match TRBD1. This CDR3 has 14 residues. The J segment lost 9 bases and the V segment lost 6 bases, leaving 11 bases of the junction unmatched. Germline V lookup: CDR1 SGHTA, CDR2 FQGNSA. The CDR3 DNA reads as TGTGCCAGCAGGACCGGGACAGATGGCTCCATTCAGTACTTC. This sequence encodes CASRTGTDGSIQYF.

The table lists this clonotype with many counts. The chain employs TRBV7-8 and TRBJ2-7, with D perhaps given as TRBD1 or TRBD2 (5 bases each). The CDR3 covers 15 residues. From germline, CDR1 is SGHVS and CDR2 FQNEAQ. The V end lost 0 bases, the J end lost 4 bases, and 13 bases lay between the germline ends. The CDR3 DNA is TGTGCCAGCAGCTTAGCCCCGGGACGGCAATACGAGCAGTACGTC. Encoded protein: CASSLAPGRQYEQYV.

This clonotype was found many times. The chain has TRBV3-1 and TRBJ1-1, with 7 bases fitting TRBD1. After removal of 1 base from V and 5 bases from J, the junction contained 10 bases not matched to a gene. The germline V gene has CDR1 LGHDT and CDR2 YNNKEL (reference sequence). There are 16 residues in the CDR3. The CDR3 protein is CASSQVVGRGTTEAFF. The CDR3 coding sequence is TGTGCCAGCAGCCAAGTAGTCGGCAGGGGGACTACTGAAGCTTTCTTT.